The source of this TCR beta chain is a study of blood T cell repertoires in COVID-19. The method was immunoSEQ multiplex PCR; TCRdb's version includes in-frame clones alone and lacks a portion of them. Among a few hundred thousand clones listed, about 89% were seen once. In the case of this clone: The junction does not match germline at one end; this may be a read error.

Germline CDR1 SGHVS, CDR2 FNYEAQ. This CDR3 contains 15 residues. The material sequenced was peripheral blood. The V and J genes are TRBV7-6 and TRBJ2-2; a weak D match, TRBD1 (6 bases). The source is a man between 35 and 55 years old with acute or convalescent COVID-19. The CDR3 DNA sequence: TGTGCCAGCAGCCTAGCCGGGACATCTGTCGGGGAGCTGTTTTTT. It yields the protein CASSLAGTSVGELFF. The full variable domain, completed using reference TRBV7-6 and TRBJ2-2, is GAGVSQSPRYKVTKRGQDVALRCDPISGHVSLYWYRQALGQGPEFLTYFNYEAQQDKSGLPNDRFSAERPEGSISTLTIQRTEQRDSAMYRCASSLAGTSVGELFFGEGSRLTVL.